This T cell receptor beta chain was recovered during a study of shared clonotypes between healthy human individuals. The CDR3 is 12 residues long. V gave up 7 bases and J gave up 6 bases; unmatched junction bases: 5. The germline gives CDR1 MDHEN, CDR2 SYDVKM. The protocol was immunoSEQ multiplex PCR, while the TCRdb copy is restricted to in-frame clones and leaves out a portion. The table lists 550,000 to 800,000 clones, 74% of them singletons, with under 2% in the top ten. This receptor was identified in a young woman in good health. Input material: memory CD4+ T cells sorted from blood. Noted subset: CD45RA-negative fraction. The chain couples TRBV28 to TRBJ1-2; 7 bases match TRBD1. The CDR3 here is CASMTGNDGYTF. CDR3 nucleotides: TGTGCCAGCATGACAGGGAATGATGGCTACACCTTC.